Listed below are T cell receptor beta chains from one sample, sequenced in a study of cytomegalovirus exposure and HLA in healthy donors. This table comes from immunoSEQ multiplex PCR, and its TCRdb copy is limited to in-frame clones, with some not included. The sample has tens of thousands of clones, approximately 96% seen once. What was sequenced was PBMCs. These receptors originate from a woman aged 18-30 years in good health and CMV-seropositive. CDR3s include the opening cysteine and the closing phenylalanine or tryptophan.

J gene,V gene,CDR3 protein
TRBJ2-7,TRBV2,CASSAGYYEQYF
TRBJ2-3,TRBV4-1,CASSQGYRGRADTQYF
TRBJ2-4,TRBV13,CASSLRAAPTDIQYF
TRBJ2-7,TRBV7-6,CASSLTSGTSYEQYF
TRBJ2-7,TRBV2,CASNTQEDEQYF
TRBJ1-3,TRBV5-1,CASSLATSGQLHSGNTIYF
TRBJ1-4,TRBV7-9,CASRSTGESEKLFF
TRBJ1-1,TRBV9,CASSVTGGGTEAFF
TRBJ1-2,TRBV4-1,CASSQTITGTYGYTF
TRBJ2-1,TRBV18,CASSKAGELNEQFF
TRBJ2-1,TRBV19,CASSMEGRSYNEQFF
TRBJ2-1,TRBV27,CASSLDGSSYNEQFF
TRBJ1-4,TRBV27,CASSGQAANEKLFF
TRBJ2-5,TRBV9,CASSSDSGQETQYF
TRBJ2-1,TRBV10-3,CAIREGGGVTYNEQFF
TRBJ2-7,TRBV5-4,CASSLGQGLSYEQYF
TRBJ1-2,TRBV6-1,CASSEAGRGYGYTF
TRBJ2-5,TRBV11-3,CASSLETETQYF
TRBJ2-3,TRBV10-3,CAISESVLTDTQYF
TRBJ2-3,TRBV6-1,CASLKDTQYF
TRBJ2-1,TRBV28,CASRKLNWTGVNEQFF
TRBJ2-7,TRBV7-9,CASSLGSGFDEQYF
TRBJ2-4,TRBV7-9,CASTLNRTGWNIQYF
TRBJ2-5,TRBV9,CASKKGAGSETQYF
TRBJ1-1,TRBV5-6,CASSLEGGTGVTEAFF
TRBJ2-1,TRBV28,CASSAGLAGYNEQFF
TRBJ1-4,TRBV2,CASRKNPGVEEKLFF